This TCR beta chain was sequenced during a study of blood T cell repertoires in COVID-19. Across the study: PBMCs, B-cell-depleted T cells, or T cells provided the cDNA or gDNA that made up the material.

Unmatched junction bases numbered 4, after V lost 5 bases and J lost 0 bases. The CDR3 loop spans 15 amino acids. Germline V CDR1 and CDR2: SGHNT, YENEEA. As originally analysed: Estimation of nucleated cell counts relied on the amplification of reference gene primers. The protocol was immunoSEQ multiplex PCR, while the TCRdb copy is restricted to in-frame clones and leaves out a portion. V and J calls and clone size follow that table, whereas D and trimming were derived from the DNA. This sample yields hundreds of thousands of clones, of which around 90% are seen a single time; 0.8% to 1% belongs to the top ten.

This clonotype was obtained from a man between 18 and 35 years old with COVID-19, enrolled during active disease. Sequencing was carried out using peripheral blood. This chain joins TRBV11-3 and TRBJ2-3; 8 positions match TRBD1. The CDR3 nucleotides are TGTGCCAGCAGCAATCGACAGGGGAGCACAGATACGCAGTATTTT. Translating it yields CASSNRQGSTDTQYF.